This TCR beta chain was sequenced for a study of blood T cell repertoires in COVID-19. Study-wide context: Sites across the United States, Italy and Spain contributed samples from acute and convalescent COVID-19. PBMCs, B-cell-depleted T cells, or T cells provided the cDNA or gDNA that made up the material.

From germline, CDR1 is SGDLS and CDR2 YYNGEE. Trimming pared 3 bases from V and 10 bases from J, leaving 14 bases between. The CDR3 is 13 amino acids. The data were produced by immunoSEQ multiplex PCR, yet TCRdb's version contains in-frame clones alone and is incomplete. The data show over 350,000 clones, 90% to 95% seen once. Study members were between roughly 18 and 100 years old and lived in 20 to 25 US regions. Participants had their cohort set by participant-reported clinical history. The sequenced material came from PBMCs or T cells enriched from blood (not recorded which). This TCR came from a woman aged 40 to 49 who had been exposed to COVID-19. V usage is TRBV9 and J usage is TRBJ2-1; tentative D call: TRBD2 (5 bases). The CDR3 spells CASSARTGGEQFF. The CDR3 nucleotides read TGTGCCAGCAGCGCGCGGACTGGCGGAGAGCAGTTCTTC.